This section outlines one T cell receptor (beta chain) sequence together with its context. It lacks a known antigen. The record has no base qualities; no much larger clone is one base away. The listed sequencing device is Illumina NovaSeq 6000. TCRalpha and TCRbeta cDNA libraries were constructed by 5'RACE with constant-segment primers, with sample barcodes and unique molecular identifiers being introduced. RNA was extracted from every sample with Trizol reagent. Library amplification was performed in two PCR steps, and a second sample barcode and Illumina TruSeq adapters were introduced in the second step. Sequencing of libraries was performed on an Illumina NovaSeq with 2 x 150 bp paired-end reads. As for the original processing: Reads were demultiplexed and collapsed into UMI-guided consensus sequences with migec v1.2.7. Using mixcr v2.1.11, UMI consensuses were aligned to TRA and TRB V and J templates and then assembled into clonotypes. Clonotypes were classified as expanded or contracted when called significant by both edgeR and NoisET, with noise models trained on biological replicates. For edgeR calls, a false discovery rate-adjusted p below 0.01 and a log2 fold-change threshold of 1 were applied. As an exploratory analysis of dynamics, max-normalized trajectories of the 1000 most abundant clonotypes were examined with PCA combined with hierarchical clustering. Separately sequenced CD4+ and CD8+ repertoires were used to assign a CD4 or CD8 phenotype to each responding clone. TCRdb reprocessing: public reads trimmed at Q25 with fastp, clones called with MiXCR, in-frame beta chains kept. Rows are unified per CDR3 protein, each entry keeping the most common DNA and genes. These V and J calls derive from TCRdb rather than the authors' analysis. The sample table shows roughly 310,000 distinct CDR3 sequences, and approximately 15% are seen once. The ten largest clones capture about a fifth of the sample.

Including cysteine and phenylalanine, the CDR3 has 14 amino acids. Left in the record is the CDR3 DNA by itself, 42 bases read in frame from the first base. Trimmed from V: 6 bases; trimmed from J: 6 bases; junction bases lacking a gene match: 5. The germline V gene (reference sequence) sets CDR1 to MNHEY and CDR2 to SMNVEV. This sample stems from a study of T-cell memory formation after mild COVID-19 listed by TCRdb under 2021. Concerning the study at large: TCR sequence clusters from the two donors were largely donor specific. In a couple of donors, T-cell clones that expanded and contracted after mild COVID-19 were followed by sequencing TCRalpha and TCRbeta repertoires longitudinally. Two young, previously healthy adult volunteers, one female and one male, were included in the cohort. Broader findings and caveats from the paper: The second-wave clones that peaked on day 37 were not confirmed to be SARS-CoV-2 specific. From day 15 to 85, contracting clones showed balanced CD4/CD8 phenotypes, whereas a second wave of clones that expanded from day 15 to 37 leaned towards CD4+. Some responding clones were found in pre-infection memory, which suggests that pre-existing cross-reactive memory T cells took part in the SARS-CoV-2 response. The study included only a couple of mild cases, and larger cohorts that include severe cases with pre-infection samples were judged to be necessary. Contracting CD4+ clones appeared mostly in the CM and EM memory subsets, whereas CD8+ clones were enriched in EMRA.

Ficoll-Paque density gradient centrifugation was used to isolate PBMCs. The source is a man aged 18 to 35 who had mild COVID-19 (a few samples of this study predate the infection). The sample titles of this study are shuffled in the database, so cell type and time point are left out; the donor was told from shared clones. The chain couples TRBV27 to TRBJ2-2, with 9 junctional bases fitting TRBD1. The source material was PBMCs or a T cell subset sorted from them (not recorded which). Read as DNA, the sequence is TGTGCCAGCAGGATTACAGGGGGCCCCGGGGAGCTGTTTTTT. It codes for CASRITGGPGELFF.